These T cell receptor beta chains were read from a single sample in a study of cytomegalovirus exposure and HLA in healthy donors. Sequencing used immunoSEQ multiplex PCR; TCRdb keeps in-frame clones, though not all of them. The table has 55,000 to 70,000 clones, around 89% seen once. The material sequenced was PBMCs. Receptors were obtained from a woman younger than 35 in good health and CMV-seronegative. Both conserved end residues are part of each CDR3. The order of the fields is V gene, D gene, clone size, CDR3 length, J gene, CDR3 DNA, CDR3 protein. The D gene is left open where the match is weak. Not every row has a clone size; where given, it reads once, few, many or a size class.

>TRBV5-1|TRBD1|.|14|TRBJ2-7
TGCGCCAGCAGCGAAGGGGACAGTTACTACGAGCAGTACTTC
CASSEGDSYYEQYF
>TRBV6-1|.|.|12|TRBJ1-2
TGTGCCAGCAGTGGGATCGGGGTTGGCTACACCTTC
CASSGIGVGYTF
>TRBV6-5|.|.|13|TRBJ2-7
TGTGCCAGCAGTCCTGACTACTCCTACGAGCAGTACTTC
CASSPDYSYEQYF
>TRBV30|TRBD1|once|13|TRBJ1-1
TGTGCCTGGATGACAGGGATGAACACTGAAGCTTTCTTT
CAWMTGMNTEAFF
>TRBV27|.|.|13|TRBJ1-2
TGTGCCAGCAGCCCCCACAATAACTATGGCTACACCTTC
CASSPHNNYGYTF
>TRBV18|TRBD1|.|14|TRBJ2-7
TGTGCCAGCTCACCGTGGACAGGGGAGGGCGAGCAGTACTTC
CASSPWTGEGEQYF
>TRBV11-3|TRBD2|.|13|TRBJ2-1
TGTGCCAGCCAGGACGGGGGGGCTGAAGAGCAGTTCTTC
CASQDGGAEEQFF
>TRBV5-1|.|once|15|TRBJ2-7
TGCGCCAGCAGCTTTGATCCAGGGGTTACCTACGAGCAGTACTTC
CASSFDPGVTYEQYF
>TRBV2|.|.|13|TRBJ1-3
TGTGCCAGCAGTGAAGATTGGGGCAACACCATATATTTT
CASSEDWGNTIYF
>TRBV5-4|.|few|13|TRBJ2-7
TGTGCCAGCGGCACGAAGTGGTCCTACGAGCAGTACTTC
CASGTKWSYEQYF
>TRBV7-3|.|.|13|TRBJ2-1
TGTGCCAGCAGCCCCCGCTCCTACAATGAGCAGTTCTTC
CASSPRSYNEQFF
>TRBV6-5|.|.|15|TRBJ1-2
TGTGCCAGCAGTTACTCTTGGGAGGGGGGGTATGGCTACACCTTC
CASSYSWEGGYGYTF
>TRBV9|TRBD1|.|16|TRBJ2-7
TGTGCCAGCAGCGTGAACCCGGGACAGAGCTCCTACGAGCAGTACTTC
CASSVNPGQSSYEQYF
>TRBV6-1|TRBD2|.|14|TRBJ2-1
TGTGCCGCCACTGGGCTAGCGGGGAGCAATGAGCAGTTCTTC
CAATGLAGSNEQFF
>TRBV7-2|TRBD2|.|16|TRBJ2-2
TGTGCCAGCAGCCAGAATAGGCGGGGGGCGTCCGGGGAGCTGTTTTTT
CASSQNRRGASGELFF
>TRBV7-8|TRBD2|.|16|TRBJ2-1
TGTGCCAGCAGCTTATTGGGGGGACTAGCGGACAATGAGCAGTTCTTC
CASSLLGGLADNEQFF
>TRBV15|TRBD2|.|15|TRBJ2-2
TGTGCCACCAGCAGAGGACTAGCGGATACCGGGGAGCTGTTTTTT
CATSRGLADTGELFF
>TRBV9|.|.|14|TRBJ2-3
TGTGCCAGCAGCGCTGTAATTTCCACAGATACGCAGTATTTT
CASSAVISTDTQYF
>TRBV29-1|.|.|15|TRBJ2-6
TGCAGCGTTGAGAGCAGGGACTCTGGGGCCAACGTCCTGACTTTC
CSVESRDSGANVLTF
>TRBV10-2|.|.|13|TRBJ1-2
TGCGCCAGCAAGAGCGGGACGAACTATGGCTACACCTTC
CASKSGTNYGYTF
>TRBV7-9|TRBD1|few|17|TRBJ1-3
TGTGCCAGCAGCTTCCGAACCCAGGGGGTATATGGAAACACCATATATTTT
CASSFRTQGVYGNTIYF
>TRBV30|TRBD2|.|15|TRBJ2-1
TGTGCCTGGAGTCACGGGACTAGCGGGAGCAAAGAGCAGTTCTTC
CAWSHGTSGSKEQFF
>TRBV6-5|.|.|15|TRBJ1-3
TGTGCCAGCGGGCGGGGCCCTAATACTGGAAACACCATATATTTT
CASGRGPNTGNTIYF
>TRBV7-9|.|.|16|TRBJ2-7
TGTGCCAGCAGCTTAGGAGGCGGAGGGATTAGCTACGAGCAGTACTTC
CASSLGGGGISYEQYF
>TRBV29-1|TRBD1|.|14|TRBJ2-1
TGCAGCGCCGGGCGGGGGACAGGGTACAATGAGCAGTTCTTC
CSAGRGTGYNEQFF
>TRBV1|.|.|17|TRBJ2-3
TGCACCAGCAGCCTCTACCGGCAGCGGAAGAGCACAGATACGCAGTATTTT
CTSSLYRQRKSTDTQYF